A selection of T cell receptor beta chains follows, all from one sample in a study of cytomegalovirus exposure and HLA in healthy donors. The data were produced by immunoSEQ multiplex PCR, yet TCRdb's version contains in-frame clones alone and is incomplete. The profile covers 110,000 to 150,000 clones, with 73% appearing a single time and over 13% taken by the ten largest. Sequencing was done on a sample of PBMCs. These receptors all come from a human donor in good health. The CDR3 runs from the conserved cysteine through the conserved F or W. D genes are given only for firm matches. Some rows have no size entry. The others give once, few or many, or a class for an expanded clone.

size: few; J: TRBJ1-1; V: TRBV19; D: -; DNA: TGTGCCAGTAGTACCGGACAGCTAGGGACCATGAACACTGAAGCTTTCTTT; CDR3: CASSTGQLGTMNTEAFF
size: few; J: TRBJ1-1; V: TRBV5-6; D: -; DNA: TGTGCCAGCAGCGTGGAAGGAGGCAGCACTGAAGCTTTCTTT; CDR3: CASSVEGGSTEAFF
size: few; J: TRBJ1-5; V: TRBV19; D: -; DNA: TGTGCCAGTAGAAACGCGAATCAGCCCCAGCATTTT; CDR3: CASRNANQPQHF
size: -; J: TRBJ2-5; V: TRBV5-1; D: -; DNA: TGCGCCAGCAGCCTTCCCCAGAGGTACCAAGAGACCCAGTACTTC; CDR3: CASSLPQRYQETQYF
size: few; J: TRBJ1-5; V: TRBV4-2; D: -; DNA: TGTGCCAGCAGCCAAGGGGGCTTCGGGGGAGTTCAGCCCCAGCATTTT; CDR3: CASSQGGFGGVQPQHF
size: -; J: TRBJ2-5; V: TRBV2; D: -; DNA: TGTGCCAGCAGTGTTTACTCAGAGACCCAGTACTTC; CDR3: CASSVYSETQYF
size: -; J: TRBJ2-1; V: TRBV5-4; D: -; DNA: TGTGCCAGCAGCCCCCGAGGGGGGGAAACTTACAATGAGCAGTTCTTC; CDR3: CASSPRGGETYNEQFF
size: -; J: TRBJ1-6; V: TRBV6-6; D: -; DNA: TGTGCCGGTCGACAGGCTAATTCACCCCTCCACTTT; CDR3: CAGRQANSPLHF
size: few; J: TRBJ2-5; V: TRBV19; D: TRBD1; DNA: TGTGCCAGTAGCCCGACAGGGGACGGGGAGACCCAGTACTTC; CDR3: CASSPTGDGETQYF
size: -; J: TRBJ2-1; V: TRBV5-4; D: -; DNA: TGTGCCAGCAGCAGTGGGGGGTACAATGAGCAGTTCTTC; CDR3: CASSSGGYNEQFF
size: -; J: TRBJ1-5; V: TRBV6-1; D: TRBD1; DNA: TGTGCCAGCAGTAGGGACAGCGCCGGGCCCCAGCATTTT; CDR3: CASSRDSAGPQHF
size: -; J: TRBJ1-5; V: TRBV27; D: -; DNA: TGTGCCACCCGGGAAGGGAATAGCAATCAGCCCCAGCATTTT; CDR3: CATREGNSNQPQHF
size: -; J: TRBJ2-7; V: TRBV27; D: -; DNA: TGTGCCAGCAGCTTGAAACCCCCGGGTTTCCCCTACGAGCAGTACTTC; CDR3: CASSLKPPGFPYEQYF
size: -; J: TRBJ2-1; V: TRBV29-1; D: -; DNA: TGCAGCGTAAGAGCGGTTGGCGACTCCTACAATGAGCAGTTCTTC; CDR3: CSVRAVGDSYNEQFF
size: -; J: TRBJ2-7; V: TRBV30; D: -; DNA: TGTGCCTGGGGAGAGAGGAACGAGCAGTACTTC; CDR3: CAWGERNEQYF
size: -; J: TRBJ2-1; V: TRBV4-1; D: TRBD1; DNA: TGCGCCAGCAGCCCAGGGGGCGCGCGGCGAGGGGAGAGCTCCTACAATGAGCAGTTCTTC; CDR3: CASSPGGARRGESSYNEQFF
size: few; J: TRBJ2-2; V: TRBV30; D: -; DNA: TGTGCCTGGAGGGCGGCCGGGGAGCTGTTTTTT; CDR3: CAWRAAGELFF
size: -; J: TRBJ1-6; V: TRBV6-6; D: -; DNA: TGTGCCAGCAGACTGCCGGGCGGGGATTCACCCCTCCACTTT; CDR3: CASRLPGGDSPLHF
size: -; J: TRBJ2-7; V: TRBV27; D: -; DNA: TGTGCCAGCAGTTCCTCCTCCTACGAGCAGTACTTC; CDR3: CASSSSSYEQYF
size: -; J: TRBJ2-5; V: TRBV5-1; D: TRBD1; DNA: TGCGCCAGCAGCCAACAAGGACAGGCCCGAGGGGAGACCCAGTACTTC; CDR3: CASSQQGQARGETQYF
size: -; J: TRBJ2-1; V: TRBV5-1; D: -; DNA: TGCGCCAGCAGCCCACCCCTAGTAAGGTTCTACAATGAGCAGTTCTTC; CDR3: CASSPPLVRFYNEQFF
size: -; J: TRBJ2-3; V: TRBV5-3; D: TRBD2; DNA: TGTGCCAGAAGCTTGGCCATGGGAGGGCCCTCAGATACGCAGTATTTT; CDR3: CARSLAMGGPSDTQYF
size: -; J: TRBJ1-3; V: TRBV27; D: TRBD1; DNA: TGTGCCAGCAATCTCCTACCCGGGACAGGGGGCCTTCTTTGCTCTGGAAACACCATATATTTT; CDR3: CASNLLPGTGGLLCSGNTIYF
size: few; J: TRBJ1-3; V: TRBV6-6; D: -; DNA: TGTGCCAGCAGAAGTGACAGCTCTGGAAACACCATATATTTT; CDR3: CASRSDSSGNTIYF
size: once; J: TRBJ2-5; V: TRBV21-1; D: -; DNA: TGTGCCAGCAGCAAAGCAGAAGTAAATTGGACAGGGCCCATCCAAGAGACCCAGTACTTC; CDR3: CASSKAEVNWTGPIQETQYF
size: -; J: TRBJ2-2; V: TRBV9; D: TRBD2; DNA: TGTGCCAGCAGCCCTTGGACTAGCCAAAACACCGGGGAGCTGTTTTTT; CDR3: CASSPWTSQNTGELFF
size: -; J: TRBJ2-3; V: TRBV30; D: -; DNA: TGTGCCTGGAGTCGGGGGAGTCGCACAGATACGCAGTATTTT; CDR3: CAWSRGSRTDTQYF
size: -; J: TRBJ2-5; V: TRBV19; D: -; DNA: TGTGCCAGTAGTCCGGACACCCAAGAGACCCAGTACTTC; CDR3: CASSPDTQETQYF
size: few; J: TRBJ1-2; V: TRBV18; D: -; DNA: TGTGCCAGCTCAGCAGGGTCCCTCGGGTATGGCTACACCTTC; CDR3: CASSAGSLGYGYTF
size: -; J: TRBJ2-1; V: TRBV27; D: -; DNA: TGTGCCAGCAGTTTAACGGGTAGCTCCTACAATGAGCAGTTCTTC; CDR3: CASSLTGSSYNEQFF
size: -; J: TRBJ2-4; V: TRBV20-1; D: -; DNA: TGCAGTGCTTTTCGGAACATTCAGTACTTC; CDR3: CSAFRNIQYF
size: -; J: TRBJ2-1; V: TRBV27; D: -; DNA: TGTGCCAGCAGTTCCAATAGCGGAACCTACAATGAGCAGTTCTTC; CDR3: CASSSNSGTYNEQFF
size: -; J: TRBJ2-7; V: TRBV7-9; D: TRBD2; DNA: TGTGCCAGCAGCCAAAGCGGGAGGGCCCTCTACGAGCAGTACTTC; CDR3: CASSQSGRALYEQYF
size: -; J: TRBJ2-7; V: TRBV27; D: -; DNA: TGTGCCACCCAGACAGCCTACGAGCAGTACTTC; CDR3: CATQTAYEQYF
size: -; J: TRBJ1-1; V: TRBV4-2; D: -; DNA: TGTGCCAGCAGCCAAGATAGCGGCGCTGAAGCTTTCTTT; CDR3: CASSQDSGAEAFF
size: few; J: TRBJ1-5; V: TRBV28; D: TRBD1; DNA: TGTGCCAGCCAAAGGAGAGTCTGGCAGGGGGCCAATCAGCCCCAGCATTTT; CDR3: CASQRRVWQGANQPQHF
size: -; J: TRBJ1-3; V: TRBV9; D: TRBD1; DNA: TGTGCCAGCAGCCCGGGGACAGCTGGAAACACCATATATTTT; CDR3: CASSPGTAGNTIYF
size: -; J: TRBJ1-2; V: TRBV14; D: -; DNA: TGTGCCAGCAGCCAGACCGCCGGGATTTCTTCCTATGGCTACACCTTC; CDR3: CASSQTAGISSYGYTF
size: once; J: TRBJ2-1; V: TRBV19; D: TRBD2; DNA: TGTGCCAGTAGCCTCGGGGGGAATCTCTTCGATGAGCAGTTCTTC; CDR3: CASSLGGNLFDEQFF
size: -; J: TRBJ1-1; V: TRBV5-5; D: -; DNA: TGTGCCAGCAGGTCGACAGTGAACACTGAAGCTTTCTTT; CDR3: CASRSTVNTEAFF
size: -; J: TRBJ2-3; V: TRBV4-2; D: TRBD1; DNA: TGTGCCAGCAGCCAAGAGTTCGGGACAGGGACGGATACGCAGTATTTT; CDR3: CASSQEFGTGTDTQYF
size: once; J: TRBJ2-3; V: TRBV2; D: TRBD2; DNA: TGTGCCAGCATAAGAGGGACTAGCGGGGGGGAATCAGATACGCAGTATTTT; CDR3: CASIRGTSGGESDTQYF
size: -; J: TRBJ1-2; V: TRBV6-4; D: TRBD1; DNA: TGTGCCAGCAGTGTGCCAGGGGGTAAAAATGGCTACACCTTC; CDR3: CASSVPGGKNGYTF
size: few; J: TRBJ2-7; V: TRBV2; D: -; DNA: TGTGCCAGCGGGACGGACTATTACGAGCAGTACTTC; CDR3: CASGTDYYEQYF
size: -; J: TRBJ1-2; V: TRBV7-9; D: TRBD1; DNA: TGTGCCAGCAGCTCCCTCAGGGGGCGCGAGCCTGGCTACACCTTC; CDR3: CASSSLRGREPGYTF
size: once; J: TRBJ1-5; V: TRBV6-1; D: -; DNA: TGTGCCAGCAGTGATGGGGGGGGGCCTCAGCCCCAGCATTTT; CDR3: CASSDGGGPQPQHF
size: -; J: TRBJ1-5; V: TRBV2; D: TRBD1; DNA: TGTGCCAGCAGGGACAGGGGGGTTTGGAGCAATCAGCCCCAGCATTTT; CDR3: CASRDRGVWSNQPQHF
size: -; J: TRBJ2-3; V: TRBV9; D: -; DNA: TGTGCCAGCAGTGTAGGCGGGATGACAGATACGCAGTATTTT; CDR3: CASSVGGMTDTQYF
size: -; J: TRBJ2-5; V: TRBV7-9; D: TRBD1; DNA: TGTTCCAGCAGCTTAGTATTAGGGGGCAGGCTCCAAGAGACCCAGTACTTC; CDR3: CSSSLVLGGRLQETQYF
size: -; J: TRBJ2-1; V: TRBV27; D: -; DNA: TGTGCCAGCAGTTTAGGCGGGCCTTCCTACAATGAGCAGTTCTTC; CDR3: CASSLGGPSYNEQFF
size: -; J: TRBJ1-2; V: TRBV10-3; D: TRBD1; DNA: TGTGCCATCAGTGAAGGGACAGGACTACTGAACTATGGCTACACCTTC; CDR3: CAISEGTGLLNYGYTF